These 26 T cell receptor beta chains were all obtained from the same sample, sequenced in a study of blood T cell repertoires in COVID-19. The table came from immunoSEQ multiplex PCR; TCRdb's copy has only in-frame clones and leaves some out. The profile shows under 300,000 clones, 75% to 90% of them singletons. Sequencing was carried out using peripheral blood. Receptors originate from a woman aged 40 to 50 with acute or convalescent COVID-19.

Notes on this clone: Other DNA sequences in this specimen translate into the identical CDR3. The rearrangement joins TRBV3-1 (or the pseudogene TRBV3-2) to TRBJ1-2, with TRBD1 identical over 10 bases. In germline, CDR1 is LGHDT, CDR2 YNNKEL (reference sequence). The V segment lost 6 bases and the J segment 8 bases; nucleotides outside the gene matches: 6. The CDR3 extends over 13 amino acids. CDR3: CASSRQGAEGYTF. In DNA form, the CDR3 reads TGTGCCAGCAGTCGACAGGGGGCGGAGGGCTACACCTTC.

The V gene is TRBV27, the J gene TRBJ1-5; D might be TRBD1 (5 bases). CDR1 MNHEY and CDR2 SMNVEV come from the germline V gene (reference sequence). V dropped 2 bases and J dropped 7 bases, with 15 bases sitting between them. The CDR3 is 15 residues long. For the CDR3, the DNA is TGTGCCAGCAGTTTAGAAGGGGCAAACCCACAGCCCCAGCATTTT. This gives the protein CASSLEGANPQPQHF.

The gene calls are TRBV19 and TRBJ1-1; 10 bases line up with TRBD1. J was trimmed by 7 bases and V by 5 bases; bases with no gene match: 4. This CDR3 is built from 13 residues. In germline, CDR1 is LNHDA, CDR2 SQIVND (reference sequence). The CDR3 spells CASSRGDRGEAFF. The DNA of the CDR3 is TGTGCCAGTAGTCGGGGGGACAGGGGTGAAGCTTTCTTT.

V gene TRBV7-9 combines with J gene TRBJ2-3; D remains ambiguous. V was shortened by 4 bases and J by 4 bases, with 12 bases between the two germline ends. This CDR3 region has 14 residues. Germline V gene data show CDR1 as SEHNR and CDR2 as FQNEAQ (reference sequence). The CDR3 protein is CASSSQAVADTQYF. As DNA, the CDR3 is TGTGCCAGCAGCTCCCAGGCTGTCGCAGATACGCAGTATTTT.

This rearrangement joins TRBV7-9 to TRBJ1-2, with no clear D. Germline V lookup: CDR1 SEHNR, CDR2 FQNEAQ (reference sequence). The CDR3 has 12 amino acids. V was cut by 10 bases and J by 2 bases, with 11 bases left in between. As DNA, the CDR3 is TGTGCCATCATTTACCAGAACTATGGCTACACCTTC. It codes for CAIIYQNYGYTF.

The chain carries TRBV7-9 and TRBJ1-2; D gene unclear. Germline CDR1 and CDR2: SEHNR and FQNEAQ (reference sequence). Trimming took 4 bases from V and 6 from J, leaving 12 bases between them. This CDR3 comprises 13 residues. CDR3 loop: CASSSSVLDGYTF. The CDR3 DNA sequence: TGTGCCAGCAGCTCTAGTGTTTTGGATGGCTACACCTTC.

This chain links TRBV5-8 with TRBJ1-5; perhaps TRBD1 as D (5 bases). The V gene lost 3 bases and the J gene lost 4 bases, with 14 bases spanning the gap. The CDR3 extends over 15 amino acids. CDR1 is SGHTS and CDR2 is YDEGEE in the germline V gene. CDR3 region: CASSSGTLGNQPQHF. The CDR3 coding sequence is TGTGCCAGCAGCTCAGGGACTCTCGGTAATCAGCCCCAGCATTTT.

This rearrangement joins TRBV7-9 to TRBJ1-3, with a tentative D call TRBD1 (5 bases). V was pared by 1 base and J by 0 bases, with 13 bases between. This CDR3 has 17 amino acids. CDR1 SEHNR and CDR2 FQNEAQ come from the germline V gene (reference sequence). The CDR3 DNA reads TGTGCCAGCAGCTTAGGGAGGGGCAGCTTCTCTGGAAACACCATATATTTT. This translates into CASSLGRGSFSGNTIYF.

V usage is TRBV7-2 and J usage is TRBJ1-2; D is perhaps TRBD1 (5 bases). Germline V CDR1 and CDR2: SGHTA, FQGNSA. V lost 0 bases and J lost 8, with 10 bases in between. This CDR3 has 13 amino acids. The CDR3: CASSLAGAGGYTF. The CDR3 bases are TGTGCCAGCAGCTTAGCTGGGGCGGGGGGCTACACCTTC.

V is TRBV15 and J is TRBJ1-1; D remains ambiguous. CDR3 length equals 15 residues. Germline V CDR1 and CDR2: LNHNV, YYDKDF (reference sequence). Trimming shortened V by 1 base and J by 1 base, and 10 bases separated the two germline ends. The CDR3 DNA reads as TGTGCCACCAGCAGAGGGCCGCATGAGAACACTGAAGCTTTCTTT. Residues: CATSRGPHENTEAFF.

The chain employs TRBV5-6 and TRBJ1-1, with D unresolved. Germline V gene data show CDR1 as SGHDT and CDR2 as YYEEEE. V lost 0 bases and J 1 base, leaving 4 bases between the germline ends. The CDR3 length is 13 residues. In DNA, the CDR3 is TGTGCCAGCAGCTTGGAACAGAACACTGAAGCTTTCTTT. Translated, it gives CASSLEQNTEAFF.

The J gene is TRBJ1-2, the V gene TRBV13; possibly TRBD1 for D (5 bases). V was trimmed by 4 bases and J by 1 base, leaving 19 bases between them. The CDR3 is 17 residues long. The germline gives CDR1 PRHDT, CDR2 FYEKMQ (reference sequence). CDR3 in DNA: TGTGCCAGCAGCTCTCCCTCGTGGAGGAGGGGTAACTATGGCTACACCTTC. It is translated as CASSSPSWRRGNYGYTF.

The chain couples TRBV3-1 (or the pseudogene TRBV3-2) to TRBJ1-2; D gene ambiguous. In germline, CDR1 is LGHDT, CDR2 YNNKEL (reference sequence). V lost 2 bases and J lost 2, with 9 bases in between. The length of the CDR3 is 14 residues. Here the CDR3 reads CASSQSQVNYGYTF. DNA for the CDR3: TGTGCCAGCAGCCAAAGCCAGGTCAACTATGGCTACACCTTC.

The chain combines TRBV9 with TRBJ1-1; 9 positions match TRBD1. Germline trimming cut 0 bases from V and 11 bases from J; bases unmatched to any gene: 8. Germline loops: CDR1 SGDLS, CDR2 YYNGEE. The CDR3 totals 14 residues. CDR3: CASSVGGTGNGAFF. The CDR3 nucleotides are TGTGCCAGCAGCGTAGGTGGGACAGGGAATGGGGCTTTCTTT.

This chain connects TRBV5-1 to TRBJ1-2; D remains unclear. Between the trimmed V and J ends, which lost 4 bases and 8 bases, there was a span of 18 bases. The CDR3 covers 14 residues. Germline-derived CDR1 and CDR2 are SGHRS and YFSETQ. CDR3 residues: CASSQPSGPGGYTF. The CDR3 coding sequence is TGCGCCAGCAGCCAACCCTCAGGACCGGGGGGCTACACCTTC.

This clone has just one count. Different DNA sequences within this sample yield the same CDR3. This chain links TRBV3-1 (or the pseudogene TRBV3-2) with TRBJ1-1; no clear D gene. Trimming took 2 bases from V and 1 from J, leaving 5 bases between them. The CDR3 length is 13 residues. Germline loops: CDR1 LGHDT, CDR2 YNNKEL (reference sequence). The CDR3, as DNA: TGTGCCAGCAGCCAAAGACAGAACACTGAAGCTTTCTTT. It yields the protein CASSQRQNTEAFF.

V gene TRBV6-1 combines with J gene TRBJ1-6; 9 bases align to TRBD1. Trimming took 1 base from V and 9 from J; bases not matched to a gene: 1. CDR1 and CDR2 from the germline V gene are MNHNS and SASEGT. This CDR3 is 14 amino acids long. For the CDR3, the DNA is TGTGCCAGCAGTGAAGGGACAGGGGTTTCACCCCTCCACTTT. Translation gives CASSEGTGVSPLHF.

Concerning this clone itself: One end of the junction fails to match germline, which may point to a read error. The chain employs TRBV2 and TRBJ1-2, with D tentatively TRBD1 (5 bases). The CDR3 runs to 11 residues. The germline V gene encodes CDR1 SNHLY and CDR2 FYNNEI. The DNA of the CDR3 is TGTGCCAGCAGTGTGTTACAGGCCGGTATCTTC. Translation gives CASSVLQAGIF.

The chain carries TRBV6-5 and TRBJ1-1; D might be TRBD1 (6 bases). V was pared by 3 bases and J by 10 bases, with 15 bases between. CDR1 and CDR2 (germline): MNHEY, SVGAGI. This CDR3 region has 13 residues. CDR3 in amino acids: CASSYRGGVGAFF. The CDR3 coding sequence is TGTGCCAGCAGTTATCGGGGGGGCGTCGGAGCTTTCTTT.

The chain carries TRBV4-2 and TRBJ2-1, with 11 bases fitting TRBD2. This CDR3 region has 19 residues. V was pared by 0 bases and J by 7 bases, with 14 bases of the junction left unmatched. CDR1 LGHNA and CDR2 YNFKEQ come from the germline V gene. The CDR3 DNA is TGTGCCAGCAGCCAAGATCTTCGGCCTAGCGGGGGGTTTGTGAATGAGCAGTTCTTC. It yields the protein CASSQDLRPSGGFVNEQFF.

The chain combines TRBV18 with TRBJ2-7; weak D call: TRBD1 (5 bases). The CDR3 runs 16 residues. V shed 3 bases and J shed 2 bases, with 17 bases lying between them. The germline gives CDR1 KGHSH, CDR2 LQKENI. CDR3 coding DNA: TGTGCCAGCTCACCTGGGCAACGTAGGGGCCCCTACGAGCAGTACGTC. This codes for CASSPGQRRGPYEQYV.

The table lists this clone with a count of one. The rearrangement links TRBV5-4 to TRBJ1-1; 10 positions match TRBD1. Germline CDR1 is SGHNT and CDR2 is YYREEE (reference sequence). Trimming at V came to 4 bases and at J to 1 base, leaving 4 bases not matched to a gene. This CDR3 has 15 residues. The CDR3 here is CASSPWTGGNTEAFF. In nucleotides, the CDR3 is TGTGCCAGCAGCCCTTGGACAGGGGGGAACACTGAAGCTTTCTTT. The variable domain in full, with the rest retrieved from reference TRBV5-4 and TRBJ1-1, is ETGVTQSPTHLIKTRGQQVTLRCSSQSGHNTVSWYQQALGQGPQFIFQYYREEENGRGNFPPRFSGLQFPNYSSELNVNALELDDSALYLCASSPWTGGNTEAFFGQGTRLTVV.

The rearrangement joins TRBV28 to TRBJ1-5; D is uncertain. This CDR3 has 12 amino acids. Germline V lookup: CDR1 MDHEN, CDR2 SYDVKM. Trimming removed 6 bases at V and 2 bases at J, with 5 bases between. The CDR3 bases are TGTGCCAGCAGGGAGGGCAATCAGCCCCAGCATTTT. This translates into CASREGNQPQHF.

The chain uses TRBV19 and TRBJ1-3; D possibly corresponds to TRBD1 (5 bases). The CDR3 runs to 14 residues. Trimming took off 4 bases at V and 2 bases at J, with 9 bases between the two ends. In germline, CDR1 is LNHDA, CDR2 SQIVND (reference sequence). CDR3 coding DNA: TGTGCCAGTAGTACAGGGTTCGCTGGAAACACCATATATTTT. Translating it yields CASSTGFAGNTIYF.

The chain has TRBV6-5 and TRBJ2-3, with 12 bases lining up with TRBD1. CDR3 length equals 15 residues. Losses at the gene ends were 8 bases for V and 5 bases for J; bases not matched to a gene: 8. The V gene's germline CDR1 is MNHEY and CDR2 SVGAGI. CDR3 region: CASLGQGARGDTQYF. The CDR3, as DNA: TGTGCCAGCTTGGGACAGGGGGCGCGGGGAGATACGCAGTATTTT.

The chain uses TRBV9 and TRBJ2-2; no definite D call. Germline values: CDR1 SGDLS, CDR2 YYNGEE. The CDR3 sequence is 14 residues long. Trimming cost V 5 bases and J 1 base, with 9 bases left between them. CDR3: CASRVGLNTGELFF. The CDR3 coding sequence is TGTGCCAGCAGAGTGGGCCTGAACACCGGGGAGCTGTTTTTT.